The rows below give T cell receptor beta chains drawn from one sample of a study of blood T cell repertoires in COVID-19. TCRdb's table, derived via immunoSEQ multiplex PCR, lists solely in-frame clones and lacks some. The repertoire holds about 25,000 clones, with 80% to 90% as singletons. Sequencing was carried out using peripheral blood. The source is a man in his 70s with acute or convalescent COVID-19. Each CDR3 is given with its conserved first and last residue. Each record gives: V gene, J gene, D gene, clone size, CDR3 DNA, CDR3 protein. A D gene is named only where the DNA matches it firmly. Some rows have no size entry. The others give once, few or many, or a class for an expanded clone.

>TRBV2|TRBJ2-7|TRBD2|NA
TGTGCCAGCAGACCGGGACAACTAGCGGACTACGAGCAGTACTTC
CASRPGQLADYEQYF
>TRBV7-3|TRBJ2-1|NA|NA
TGTGCCAGCAGCCCCCAGGTAGGCTCCCATGAGCAGTTCTTC
CASSPQVGSHEQFF
>TRBV5-6|TRBJ2-7|NA|NA
TGTGCCAGCAGCTTATCCCGGGTTCGATCCTACGAGCAGTACTTC
CASSLSRVRSYEQYF
>TRBV11-2|TRBJ2-1|NA|NA
TGTGCCAGCAGCCCGGGTTGGGATGAGCAGTTCTTC
CASSPGWDEQFF
>TRBV5-1|TRBJ2-3|TRBD2|NA
TGCGCCAGCAGCTTCCGGACTAGCGGGAGTGGCACAGATACGCAGTATTTT
CASSFRTSGSGTDTQYF
>TRBV10-1|TRBJ2-3|NA|NA
TGCGCCAGCAGTGAGTCTTCAGGGGTAACAGATACGCAGTATTTT
CASSESSGVTDTQYF
>TRBV12-3/TRBV12-4|TRBJ1-5|NA|once
TGTGCCAGCATGTCGCGGAATCAGCCCCAGCATTTT
CASMSRNQPQHF
>TRBV30|TRBJ1-5|NA|NA
TGTGCCTGGAGTGTATCGGGACACCACAATCAGCCCCAGCATTTT
CAWSVSGHHNQPQHF
>TRBV7-2|TRBJ1-5|NA|NA
TGTGCCAGCAGCTTAGGGGAGAATCAGCCCCAGCATTTT
CASSLGENQPQHF
>TRBV28|TRBJ1-4|NA|NA
TGTGCCAGCAGCCCAGCTGGGGGCATCGAAAAACTGTTTTTT
CASSPAGGIEKLFF
>TRBV9|TRBJ2-4|NA|once
TGTGCCAGCAGCGTAGATCCCCAGGGAGGTGCCAAAAACATTCAGTACTTC
CASSVDPQGGAKNIQYF
>TRBV5-8|TRBJ2-2|TRBD2|NA
TGTGCCAGCAGCTTCGGACTAGCCGTCAACACCGGGGAGCTGTTTTTT
CASSFGLAVNTGELFF
>TRBV18|TRBJ1-6|TRBD1|once
TGTGCCAGCTCACCACGGGACAGGGCCTATTCACCCCTCCACTTT
CASSPRDRAYSPLHF
>TRBV5-4|TRBJ1-5|NA|NA
TGTGCCAGCAGCCTTGACAACAATCAGCCCCAGCATTTT
CASSLDNNQPQHF
>TRBV28|TRBJ2-5|TRBD1|NA
TGTGCCAGCACCTGGCAGGGGGCACCCCGAGAGACCCAGTACTTC
CASTWQGAPRETQYF
>TRBV6-2/TRBV6-3|TRBJ1-5|NA|once
TGTGCCAGCAGTTACGGGCAGGCCCGCAATCAGCCCCAGCATTTT
CASSYGQARNQPQHF
>TRBV29-1|TRBJ1-2|TRBD1|few
TGCAGCGTGGGGGACAGGTACTATGGCTACACCTTC
CSVGDRYYGYTF
>TRBV5-6|TRBJ2-3|NA|NA
TGTGCCAGCAGAAATCAGCATAAGACAGGCACAGATACGCAGTATTTT
CASRNQHKTGTDTQYF
>TRBV11-2|TRBJ2-2|NA|NA
TGTGCCAGCAGCTTACGGGGAGCGAACACCGGGGAGCTGTTTTTT
CASSLRGANTGELFF
>TRBV6-1|TRBJ1-2|NA|NA
TGTGCCAGCAGTGAGGGGGCACTTAACTATGGCTACACCTTC
CASSEGALNYGYTF